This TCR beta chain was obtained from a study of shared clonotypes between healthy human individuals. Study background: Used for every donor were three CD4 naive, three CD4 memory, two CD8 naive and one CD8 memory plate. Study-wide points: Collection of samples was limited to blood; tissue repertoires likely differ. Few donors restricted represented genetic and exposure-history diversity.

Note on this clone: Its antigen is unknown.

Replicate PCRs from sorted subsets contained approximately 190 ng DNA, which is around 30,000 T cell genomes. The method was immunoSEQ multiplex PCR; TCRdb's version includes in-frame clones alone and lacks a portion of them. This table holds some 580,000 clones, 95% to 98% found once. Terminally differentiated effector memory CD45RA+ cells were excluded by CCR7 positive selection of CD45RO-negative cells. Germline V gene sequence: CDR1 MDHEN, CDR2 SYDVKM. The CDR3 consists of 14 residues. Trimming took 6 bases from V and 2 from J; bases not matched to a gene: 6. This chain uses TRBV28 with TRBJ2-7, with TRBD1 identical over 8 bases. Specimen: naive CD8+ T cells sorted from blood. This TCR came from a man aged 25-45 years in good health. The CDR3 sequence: CASSQGQGTYEQYF. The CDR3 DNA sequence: TGTGCCAGCAGCCAAGGACAGGGTACCTACGAGCAGTACTTC.